These T cell receptor beta chains were read from a single sample in a study of CD8+ T cells in alopecia areata. Method: immunoSEQ multiplex PCR; TCRdb's copy keeps in-frame clones and lacks some. The profile shows 160,000 or so clones, around half of them singletons. The sample consisted of CD8+ T cells sorted from blood, taken at week 0. These receptor sequences come from a human donor with alopecia areata. The CDR3 runs from the conserved cysteine through the conserved F or W. Fields, in order: CDR3 length, D gene, V gene, J gene, clone size, CDR3 protein, CDR3 DNA. A D gene is named only where the DNA matches it firmly. Size is stated for part of the rows, as once, few or many counts, or as a class when the clone is expanded.

cdr3_length: 13
d_call: NA
v_call: TRBV4-1
j_call: TRBJ2-1
clone_size: few
cdr3_aa: CASSQGLNNEQFF
cdr3_nt: TGCGCCAGCAGCCAAGGACTAAACAATGAGCAGTTCTTC

cdr3_length: 14
d_call: TRBD2
v_call: TRBV29-1
j_call: TRBJ2-1
clone_size: few
cdr3_aa: CSFASGGAYNEQFF
cdr3_nt: TGCAGCTTTGCTAGCGGGGGGGCCTACAATGAGCAGTTCTTC

cdr3_length: 13
d_call: TRBD1
v_call: TRBV29-1
j_call: TRBJ2-3
clone_size: NA
cdr3_aa: CSAMQDRDNTQYF
cdr3_nt: TGCAGCGCCATGCAAGACAGGGATAATACGCAGTATTTT

cdr3_length: 13
d_call: NA
v_call: TRBV2
j_call: TRBJ1-2
clone_size: NA
cdr3_aa: CASSDRGIYGYTF
cdr3_nt: TGTGCCAGCAGTGATAGGGGGATCTATGGCTACACCTTC

cdr3_length: 13
d_call: NA
v_call: TRBV13
j_call: TRBJ2-7
clone_size: NA
cdr3_aa: CASSIQASYEQYF
cdr3_nt: TGTGCCAGCAGCATACAGGCGTCCTACGAGCAGTACTTC

cdr3_length: 13
d_call: TRBD1
v_call: TRBV11-2
j_call: TRBJ1-1
clone_size: NA
cdr3_aa: CASSLQGRAEAFF
cdr3_nt: TGTGCCAGCAGCCTACAGGGGAGGGCTGAAGCTTTCTTT

cdr3_length: 12
d_call: NA
v_call: TRBV30
j_call: TRBJ2-7
clone_size: NA
cdr3_aa: CVGTWSSYEQYF
cdr3_nt: TGTGTCGGGACATGGAGCTCCTACGAGCAGTACTTC

cdr3_length: 12
d_call: NA
v_call: TRBV30
j_call: TRBJ1-1
clone_size: NA
cdr3_aa: CAWTLGIAEAFF
cdr3_nt: TGTGCCTGGACCCTGGGTATCGCTGAAGCTTTCTTT

cdr3_length: 16
d_call: NA
v_call: TRBV27
j_call: TRBJ2-5
clone_size: NA
cdr3_aa: CASSFLSGGPQETQYF
cdr3_nt: TGTGCCAGCAGTTTTCTCTCAGGGGGGCCCCAAGAGACCCAGTACTTC

cdr3_length: 13
d_call: NA
v_call: TRBV27
j_call: TRBJ2-7
clone_size: NA
cdr3_aa: CASSQPGADEQYF
cdr3_nt: TGTGCCAGCAGCCAACCGGGGGCGGACGAGCAGTACTTC

cdr3_length: 12
d_call: NA
v_call: TRBV29-1
j_call: TRBJ2-1
clone_size: NA
cdr3_aa: CSVGPPLNEQFF
cdr3_nt: TGCAGCGTTGGACCCCCCCTGAATGAGCAGTTCTTC

cdr3_length: 16
d_call: NA
v_call: TRBV14
j_call: TRBJ2-7
clone_size: NA
cdr3_aa: CASSQTDRHPIYEQYF
cdr3_nt: TGTGCCAGCAGCCAGACGGACCGACACCCAATCTACGAGCAGTACTTC

cdr3_length: 17
d_call: TRBD2
v_call: TRBV4-3
j_call: TRBJ2-1
clone_size: NA
cdr3_aa: CASSQERAGGSYNEQFF
cdr3_nt: TGCGCCAGCAGCCAAGAAAGAGCGGGGGGCTCCTACAATGAGCAGTTCTTC

cdr3_length: 15
d_call: NA
v_call: TRBV5-6
j_call: TRBJ2-3
clone_size: NA
cdr3_aa: CASSTGPRGTDTQYF
cdr3_nt: TGTGCCAGCAGCACAGGGCCACGCGGCACAGATACGCAGTATTTT

cdr3_length: 13
d_call: NA
v_call: TRBV27
j_call: TRBJ1-2
clone_size: many
cdr3_aa: CASSSAALYGYTF
cdr3_nt: TGTGCCAGCAGTTCAGCAGCGCTCTATGGCTACACCTTC

cdr3_length: 14
d_call: NA
v_call: TRBV7-8
j_call: TRBJ2-2
clone_size: NA
cdr3_aa: CASSRYANTGELFF
cdr3_nt: TGTGCCAGCAGCCGGTACGCGAACACCGGGGAGCTGTTTTTT

cdr3_length: 16
d_call: TRBD1
v_call: TRBV15
j_call: TRBJ1-2
clone_size: few
cdr3_aa: CATSRDSGGSDYGYTF
cdr3_nt: TGTGCCACCAGCAGAGACTCAGGGGGCAGCGACTATGGCTACACCTTC

cdr3_length: 14
d_call: TRBD1
v_call: TRBV13
j_call: TRBJ1-2
clone_size: NA
cdr3_aa: CASSTTTGDYGYTF
cdr3_nt: TGTGCCAGCAGCACTACGACAGGGGACTATGGCTACACCTTC

cdr3_length: 17
d_call: TRBD1
v_call: TRBV29-1
j_call: TRBJ2-7
clone_size: NA
cdr3_aa: CSVAEPGQGDWGYEQYF
cdr3_nt: TGCAGCGTTGCGGAACCGGGACAGGGGGATTGGGGTTACGAGCAGTACTTC

cdr3_length: 15
d_call: NA
v_call: TRBV23-1
j_call: TRBJ2-2
clone_size: few
cdr3_aa: CASSQPGQYTGELFF
cdr3_nt: TGCGCCAGCAGTCAACCAGGACAGTACACCGGGGAGCTGTTTTTT

cdr3_length: 12
d_call: TRBD1
v_call: TRBV29-1
j_call: TRBJ2-7
clone_size: few
cdr3_aa: CSVTGGLVEQYF
cdr3_nt: TGCAGCGTAACAGGGGGCCTGGTCGAGCAGTACTTC

cdr3_length: 14
d_call: NA
v_call: TRBV5-1
j_call: TRBJ2-3
clone_size: NA
cdr3_aa: CASSLESNTDTQYF
cdr3_nt: TGCGCCAGCAGCTTGGAGTCCAACACAGATACGCAGTATTTT

cdr3_length: 14
d_call: NA
v_call: TRBV9
j_call: TRBJ1-5
clone_size: NA
cdr3_aa: CASSVGGSNQPQHF
cdr3_nt: TGTGCCAGCAGCGTAGGGGGGAGCAATCAGCCCCAGCATTTT

cdr3_length: 16
d_call: NA
v_call: TRBV7-9
j_call: TRBJ2-3
clone_size: NA
cdr3_aa: CASSPISSNGGDTQYF
cdr3_nt: TGTGCCAGCAGCCCGATATCTAGCAACGGAGGAGATACGCAGTATTTT

cdr3_length: 14
d_call: NA
v_call: TRBV27
j_call: TRBJ1-6
clone_size: NA
cdr3_aa: CASSSKPGQLPLHF
cdr3_nt: TGTGCCAGCAGTTCTAAACCGGGCCAACTACCCCTCCACTTT

cdr3_length: 13
d_call: TRBD1
v_call: TRBV6-5
j_call: TRBJ2-7
clone_size: few
cdr3_aa: CASRWDRDYEQYF
cdr3_nt: TGTGCCAGCCGATGGGACAGGGACTACGAGCAGTACTTC

cdr3_length: 13
d_call: NA
v_call: TRBV7-6
j_call: TRBJ1-6
clone_size: once
cdr3_aa: CASSSNRNSPLHF
cdr3_nt: TGTGCCAGCAGCTCGAATCGGAATTCACCCCTCCACTTT

cdr3_length: 15
d_call: TRBD2
v_call: TRBV4-3
j_call: TRBJ2-7
clone_size: NA
cdr3_aa: CASSQDRGGPYEQYF
cdr3_nt: TGCGCCAGCAGCCAAGATCGGGGGGGCCCCTACGAGCAGTACTTC

cdr3_length: 12
d_call: NA
v_call: TRBV7-8
j_call: TRBJ1-1
clone_size: few
cdr3_aa: CASRQGRTEAFF
cdr3_nt: TGTGCCAGCAGGCAGGGGAGGACTGAAGCTTTCTTT

cdr3_length: 16
d_call: TRBD2
v_call: TRBV11-2
j_call: TRBJ2-2
clone_size: NA
cdr3_aa: CASRPNPGLGVGELFF
cdr3_nt: TGTGCCAGCAGACCTAATCCGGGACTAGGGGTCGGGGAGCTGTTTTTT

cdr3_length: 16
d_call: TRBD1
v_call: TRBV5-6
j_call: TRBJ2-5
clone_size: NA
cdr3_aa: CASSLAAGGLRETQYF
cdr3_nt: TGTGCCAGCAGCTTGGCGGCAGGGGGTCTTCGAGAGACCCAGTACTTC